Below are 3 T cell receptor beta chains sequenced from a single sample in a study of PD-1 blockade in classical Hodgkin lymphoma. The data were produced by immunoSEQ multiplex PCR, yet TCRdb's version contains in-frame clones alone and is incomplete. The sample holds 150,000 or so clones, 78% seen once. Every single patient, without exception, relapsed after autologous stem cell transplantation, and brentuximab vedotin exposure varied. The starting material was peripheral blood mononuclear cells (PBMCs), obtained before the second cycle of nivolumab. These receptors were obtained from a human donor with classical Hodgkin lymphoma.

In this sample, this clone turned up once. The J gene is TRBJ1-1, the V gene TRBV7-2; possible D gene TRBD1, 6 bases. The CDR3 contains 14 residues. Trimming cost V 5 bases and J 0 bases, with 10 bases left between them. Germline CDR1 and CDR2: SGHTA and FQGNSA. The CDR3 DNA reads as TGTGCCAGCAGCCTTGGACAGTTGAACACTGAAGCTTTCTTT. Amino acids: CASSLGQLNTEAFF.

This clone has more than one count but fewer than ten. This chain joins TRBV4-1 and TRBJ2-7, with D uncertain. CDR3 size: 13 residues. Germline lookup yields CDR1 MGHRA and CDR2 YSYEKL. Trimming left V 0 bases short and J 10 bases short, with 13 bases between. CDR3 DNA: TGCGCCAGCAGCCAAGAGGGGATTAGGGAACAGTACTTC. Protein sequence: CASSQEGIREQYF.

The V gene is TRBV5-1, the J gene TRBJ1-5; D may be TRBD1 (5 bases). The CDR3 runs to 15 residues. V was pared by 3 bases and J by 0 bases, with 10 bases between. The germline gives CDR1 SGHRS, CDR2 YFSETQ. The CDR3 is CASSSGGNSNQPQHF. The CDR3 region has the DNA TGCGCCAGCAGCTCGGGGGGAAATAGCAATCAGCCCCAGCATTTT.